Following are 13 T cell receptor beta chains from one sample sequenced in a study of T cells in Graves' hyperthyroidism and ophthalmopathy. Regions amplified from RNA transcripts were the TCR beta CDR3 regions. TCR CDR3 underwent first-round RT-PCR with the HTBI primer set. MiXCR, applied by TCRdb to the multiplex PCR reads, yields one record per CDR3 protein. Of roughly 200,000 distinct CDR3 sequences listed, around 18% are singletons. The sample was blood. The receptors were sampled from a man aged 35-49 years with Graves' hyperthyroidism.

Ten or more counts support this clonotype. The CDR3 coding sequence is TGTGCCAGCAGCTTAGGGATCGGCGGGGAGGGCATTCAGTACTTC. Amino acid sequence: CASSLGIGGEGIQYF. This rearrangement joins TRBV7-2 to TRBJ2-4, with TRBD2 identical over 7 bases. The V gene's germline CDR1 is SGHTA and CDR2 FQGNSA. The CDR3 is 15 residues long. The V segment lost 1 base and the J segment 9 bases; nucleotides outside the gene matches: 9.

This clonotype was detected many times. The chain recombines TRBV7-2 with TRBJ2-2; the D is unclear. Germline loops: CDR1 SGHTA, CDR2 FQGNSA. The length of the CDR3 is 14 residues. Trimming removed 1 base at V and 6 bases at J, with 9 bases between. The CDR3 region is CASSLDGSPGELFF. The CDR3 bases are TGTGCCAGCAGCTTAGATGGAAGTCCCGGGGAGCTGTTTTTT.

This clonotype was picked up many times. V usage is TRBV3-1 and J usage is TRBJ2-7; no firm D call. The V gene's germline CDR1 is LGHDT and CDR2 YNNKEL (reference sequence). The V end was cut by 5 bases, the J end by 5 bases, with 7 bases between. The CDR3 length is 11 residues. CDR3 sequence: CASSKRDEQYF. CDR3 sequence (DNA): TGTGCCAGCAGCAAACGGGACGAGCAGTACTTC.

The J gene is TRBJ1-2, the V gene TRBV5-1; no firm D call. V was clipped by 3 bases and J by 2 bases, with 8 bases between them. Germline loops: CDR1 SGHRS, CDR2 YFSETQ. The CDR3 is 13 amino acids. CDR3 protein: CASSSDVNYGYTF. CDR3 DNA sequence: TGCGCCAGCAGCTCGGATGTAAACTATGGCTACACCTTC.

This chain joins TRBV18 and TRBJ1-2, with 7 bases identical to TRBD1. This CDR3 comprises 17 residues. The V gene's germline CDR1 is KGHSH and CDR2 LQKENI. The trim removed 1 base at V and 0 bases at J, leaving 8 bases unmatched. In DNA, the CDR3 is TGTGCCAGCTCACCACTTACCCGGGACAGCACTAACTATGGCTACACCTTC. Amino acid sequence: CASSPLTRDSTNYGYTF.

This clonotype was observed many times. The chain links TRBV30 to TRBJ2-1; 9 nucleotides agree with TRBD2. The CDR3 has 14 residues. Germline V gene lookup returns CDR1 GTSNPN and CDR2 SVGIG (reference sequence). The J segment lost 6 bases and the V segment lost 0 bases, leaving 3 bases of the junction unmatched. CDR3 loop: CAWSVLAGSNEQFF. The CDR3 nucleotides are TGTGCCTGGAGTGTTCTAGCGGGGAGCAATGAGCAGTTCTTC.

In its sample, this clonotype was seen many times. The chain carries TRBV20-1 and TRBJ2-5; D is perhaps TRBD1 or TRBD2 (5 bases each). Germline V lookup: CDR1 DFQATT, CDR2 SNEGSKA (reference sequence). The CDR3 sequence is 13 residues long. V shed 5 bases and J shed 5 bases, with 15 bases lying between them. CDR3 in amino acids: CSAVLGARETQYF. CDR3 sequence (DNA): TGCAGTGCTGTCCTCGGGGCCCGGGAGACCCAGTACTTC.

This clonotype appeared a few times. V is TRBV6-1 and J is TRBJ1-1; D is perhaps TRBD1 (5 bases). V was clipped by 4 bases and J by 2 bases, with 11 bases between them. The germline V gene has CDR1 MNHNS and CDR2 SASEGT. This CDR3 has 14 amino acids. CDR3 protein: CASSGARVNTEAFF. In DNA form, the CDR3 reads TGTGCCAGCAGTGGTGCCAGGGTAAACACTGAAGCTTTCTTT.

The chain joins TRBV6-5 to TRBJ1-2, with 9 bases matching TRBD1. CDR3 size: 16 residues. Per the germline V gene, CDR1 is MNHEY and CDR2 is SVGAGI. Losses at the gene ends were 0 bases for V and 5 bases for J; bases not matched to a gene: 7. The CDR3: CASSYSGQGFGYGYTF. The CDR3 DNA sequence: TGTGCCAGCAGTTACTCGGGACAGGGATTTGGATATGGCTACACCTTC.

The chain links TRBV7-9 to TRBJ1-6; D possibly corresponds to TRBD1 (6 bases). CDR3 length equals 16 residues. V gave up 7 bases and J gave up 7 bases, with 20 bases separating them. Per the germline V gene, CDR1 is SEHNR and CDR2 is FQNEAQ (reference sequence). The CDR3 sequence: CASNWEEGRGNSPLHF. The CDR3 DNA is TGTGCCAGCAACTGGGAAGAGGGCAGGGGAAATTCACCCCTCCACTTT.

In this sample, this clonotype turned up a few times. This CDR3 reads CASSAFGGQPQHF. The CDR3, as DNA: TGTGCCAGCAGCGCTTTCGGGGGGCAGCCCCAGCATTTT. This rearrangement joins TRBV9 to TRBJ1-5; a possible D gene is TRBD1 (5 bases). The CDR3 is 13 amino acids. The V end was cut by 3 bases, the J end by 7 bases, with 11 bases between. The germline gives CDR1 SGDLS, CDR2 YYNGEE.

The chain has TRBV7-2 and TRBJ2-7, with D possibly being TRBD1 (6 bases). The CDR3 is made up of 18 amino acids. V was trimmed by 0 bases and J by 3 bases, leaving 21 bases between them. Germline V lookup: CDR1 SGHTA, CDR2 FQGNSA. CDR3 sequence: CASSLALGSTGQNYEQYF. For the CDR3, the DNA is TGTGCCAGCAGCTTAGCGCTTGGAAGCACAGGACAGAACTACGAGCAGTACTTC.

This clonotype was observed many times. This rearrangement joins TRBV12-3 or TRBV12-4 to TRBJ1-2, with D maybe TRBD1 (6 bases). The CDR3 length is 15 residues. Trimming removed 6 bases from V and 1 base from J, with 15 bases in between. CDR3 bases: TGTGCCAGCAGCCCTTACAGGGATGTTAACTATGGCTACACCTTC. Its translation: CASSPYRDVNYGYTF.